The TCR beta chain under discussion was sequenced for a study of shared clonotypes between healthy human individuals. Assay: immunoSEQ multiplex PCR; the TCRdb copy retains only in-frame clones and omits some. Of 650,000 to 800,000 clones listed, just under 75% are singletons. The V end lost 1 base, the J end lost 4 bases, and 10 bases lay between the germline ends. Looked up from germline, CDR1 is SGHNT and CDR2 is YENEEA. The CDR3 consists of 14 residues. The sequenced sample consisted of memory CD4+ T cells sorted from blood. Stated subset: CD45RA-negative fraction. The chain employs TRBV11-3 and TRBJ1-1, with no clear D. The clonotype originates from a woman aged 25 to 45 in good health. DNA for the CDR3: TGTGCCAGCAGCTTAGCCAGAGTAAGCACTGAAGCTTTCTTT. Its translation: CASSLARVSTEAFF.